This T cell receptor beta chain was sequenced for a study of cytotoxic CD8 clonotypes in ibrutinib-treated CLL. About the study: The response samples were taken once patients had been treated for a median of about 12 months, range 6 to 36.

Profiled with immunoSEQ multiplex PCR; TCRdb holds only in-frame clones, not every one. The sample has more than 50,000 clones, roughly 57% seen once. The V gene's germline CDR1 is SGHNT and CDR2 YYREEE (reference sequence). Trimming removed 0 bases from V and 2 bases from J; junction bases left unmatched: 1. CDR3 length: 14 amino acids. Material: PBMCs, obtained after 12 months of ibrutinib treatment. The clonotype originates from a human donor with chronic lymphocytic leukemia. The chain links TRBV5-4 to TRBJ2-5, with 7 bases lining up with TRBD1. The DNA of the CDR3 is TGTGCCAGCAGCTTGGGGGGACAGCAAGAGACCCAGTACTTC. It yields the protein CASSLGGQQETQYF.